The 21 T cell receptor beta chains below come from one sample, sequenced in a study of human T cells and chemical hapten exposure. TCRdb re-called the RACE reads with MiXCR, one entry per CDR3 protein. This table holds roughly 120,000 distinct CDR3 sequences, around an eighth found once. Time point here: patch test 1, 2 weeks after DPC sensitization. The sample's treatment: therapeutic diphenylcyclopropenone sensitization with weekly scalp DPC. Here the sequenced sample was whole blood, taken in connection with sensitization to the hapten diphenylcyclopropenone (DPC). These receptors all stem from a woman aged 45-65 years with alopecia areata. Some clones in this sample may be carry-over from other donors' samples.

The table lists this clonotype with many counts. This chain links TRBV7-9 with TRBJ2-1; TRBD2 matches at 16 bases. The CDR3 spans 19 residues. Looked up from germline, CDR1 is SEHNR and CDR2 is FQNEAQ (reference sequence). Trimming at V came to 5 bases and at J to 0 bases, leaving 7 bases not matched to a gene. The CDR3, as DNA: TGTGCCAGCAGCCACCCGGGACTAGCGGGAGGGAGCTCCTACAATGAGCAGTTCTTC. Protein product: CASSHPGLAGGSSYNEQFF.

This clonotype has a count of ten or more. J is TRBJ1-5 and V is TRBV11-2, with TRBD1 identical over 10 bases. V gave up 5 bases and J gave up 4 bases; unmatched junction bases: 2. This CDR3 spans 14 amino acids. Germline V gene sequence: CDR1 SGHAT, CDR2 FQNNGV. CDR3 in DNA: TGTGCCAGCAGCCGGACAGGGGGAAATCAGCCCCAGCATTTT. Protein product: CASSRTGGNQPQHF.

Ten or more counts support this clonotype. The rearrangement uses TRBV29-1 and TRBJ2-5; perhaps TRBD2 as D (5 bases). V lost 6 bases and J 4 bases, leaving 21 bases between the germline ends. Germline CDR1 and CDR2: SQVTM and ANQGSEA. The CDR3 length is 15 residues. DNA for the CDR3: TGCAGCGTCGATGGGGTGCGGGCCGGGCCAGAGACCCAGTACTTC. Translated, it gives CSVDGVRAGPETQYF.

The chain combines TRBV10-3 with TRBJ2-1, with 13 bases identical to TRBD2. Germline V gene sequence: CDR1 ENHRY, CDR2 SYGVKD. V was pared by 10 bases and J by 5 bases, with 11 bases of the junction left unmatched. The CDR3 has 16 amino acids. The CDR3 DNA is TGTGCCACCCGCCGAATGGGACTAGCGGGAAACAATGAGCAGTTCTTC. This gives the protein CATRRMGLAGNNEQFF.

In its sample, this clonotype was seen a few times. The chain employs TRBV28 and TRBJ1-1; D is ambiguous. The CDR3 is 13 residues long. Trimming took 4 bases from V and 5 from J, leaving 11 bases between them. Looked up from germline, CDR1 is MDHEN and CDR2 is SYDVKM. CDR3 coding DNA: TGTGCCAGCAGTTCATCTCGCCAGACTGAAGCTTTCTTT. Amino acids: CASSSSRQTEAFF.

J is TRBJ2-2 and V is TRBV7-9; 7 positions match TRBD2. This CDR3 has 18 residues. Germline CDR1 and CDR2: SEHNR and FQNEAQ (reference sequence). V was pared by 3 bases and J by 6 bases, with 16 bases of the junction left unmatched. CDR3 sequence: CASSFPPPPAGLPGELFF. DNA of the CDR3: TGTGCCAGCAGCTTCCCCCCCCCACCAGCGGGGCTACCCGGGGAGCTGTTTTTT.

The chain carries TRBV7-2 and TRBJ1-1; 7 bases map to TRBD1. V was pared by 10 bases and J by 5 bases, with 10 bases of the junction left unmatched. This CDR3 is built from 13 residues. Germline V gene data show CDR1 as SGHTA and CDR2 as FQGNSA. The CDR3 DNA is TGTGCCATCACGACAGGGAGGACAACTGAAGCTTTCTTT. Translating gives CAITTGRTTEAFF.

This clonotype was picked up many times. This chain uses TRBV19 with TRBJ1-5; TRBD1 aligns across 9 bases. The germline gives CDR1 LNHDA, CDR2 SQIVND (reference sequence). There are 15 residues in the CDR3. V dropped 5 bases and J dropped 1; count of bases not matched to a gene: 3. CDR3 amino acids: CASSLGTGSNQPQHF. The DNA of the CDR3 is TGTGCCAGTAGTCTCGGGACAGGGAGCAATCAGCCCCAGCATTTT. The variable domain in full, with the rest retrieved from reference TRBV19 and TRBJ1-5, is DGGITQSPKYLFRKEGQNVTLSCEQNLNHDAMYWYRQDPGQGLRLIYYSQIVNDFQKGDIAEGYSVSREKKESFPLTVTSAQKNPTAFYLCASSLGTGSNQPQHFGDGTRLSIL.

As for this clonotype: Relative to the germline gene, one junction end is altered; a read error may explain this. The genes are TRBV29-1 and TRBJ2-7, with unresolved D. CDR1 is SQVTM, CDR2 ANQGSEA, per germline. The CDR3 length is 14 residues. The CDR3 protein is CGVEDLRWGTEQYF. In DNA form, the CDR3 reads TGCGGCGTTGAAGATCTTAGGTGGGGAACAGAGCAGTACTTC.

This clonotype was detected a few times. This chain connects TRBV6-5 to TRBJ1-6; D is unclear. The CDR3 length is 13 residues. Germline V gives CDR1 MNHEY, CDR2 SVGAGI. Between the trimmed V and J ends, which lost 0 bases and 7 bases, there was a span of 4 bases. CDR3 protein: CASSYSWNSPLHF. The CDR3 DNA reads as TGTGCCAGCAGTTACTCTTGGAATTCACCCCTCCACTTT.

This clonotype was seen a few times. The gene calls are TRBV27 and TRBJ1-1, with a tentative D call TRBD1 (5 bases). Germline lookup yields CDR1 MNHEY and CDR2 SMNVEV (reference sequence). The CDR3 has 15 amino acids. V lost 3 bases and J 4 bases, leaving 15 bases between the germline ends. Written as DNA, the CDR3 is TGTGCCAGCAGTTTCGGGGCAGGCAGAATCACTGAAGCTTTCTTT. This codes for CASSFGAGRITEAFF.

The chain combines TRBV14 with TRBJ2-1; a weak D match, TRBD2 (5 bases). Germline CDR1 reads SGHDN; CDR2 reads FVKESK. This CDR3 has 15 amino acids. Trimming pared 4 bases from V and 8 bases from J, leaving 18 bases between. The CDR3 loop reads CASSRGLAHAYEQFF. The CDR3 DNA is TGTGCCAGCAGCCGAGGACTGGCGCACGCATATGAGCAGTTCTTC.

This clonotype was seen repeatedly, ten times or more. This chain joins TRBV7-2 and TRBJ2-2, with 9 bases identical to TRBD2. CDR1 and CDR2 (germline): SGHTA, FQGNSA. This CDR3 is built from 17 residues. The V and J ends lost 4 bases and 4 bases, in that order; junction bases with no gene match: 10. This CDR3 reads CASSSTGGGRATGELFF. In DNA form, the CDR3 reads TGTGCCAGCAGCTCGACAGGCGGCGGGAGGGCCACCGGGGAGCTGTTTTTT.

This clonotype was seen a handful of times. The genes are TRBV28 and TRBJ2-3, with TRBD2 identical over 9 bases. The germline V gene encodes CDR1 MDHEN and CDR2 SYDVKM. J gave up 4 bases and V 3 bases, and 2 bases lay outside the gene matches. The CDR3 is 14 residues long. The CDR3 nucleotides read TGTGCCAGCAGTTTGGGGACTAGCCCAGATACGCAGTATTTT. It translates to CASSLGTSPDTQYF.

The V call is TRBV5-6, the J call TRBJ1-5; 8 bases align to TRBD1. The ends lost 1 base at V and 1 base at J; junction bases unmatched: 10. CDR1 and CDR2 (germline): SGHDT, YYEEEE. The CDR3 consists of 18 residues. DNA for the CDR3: TGTGCCAGCAGCTTGTTGGCAGGGGGCGCCGGGAGCAATCAGCCCCAGCATTTT. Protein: CASSLLAGGAGSNQPQHF.

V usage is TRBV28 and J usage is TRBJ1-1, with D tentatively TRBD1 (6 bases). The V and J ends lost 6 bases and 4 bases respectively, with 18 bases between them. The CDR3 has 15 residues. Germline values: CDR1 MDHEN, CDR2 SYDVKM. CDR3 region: CASRSPQGISTEAFF. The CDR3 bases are TGTGCCAGCAGGTCCCCCCAGGGGATCTCCACTGAAGCTTTCTTT.

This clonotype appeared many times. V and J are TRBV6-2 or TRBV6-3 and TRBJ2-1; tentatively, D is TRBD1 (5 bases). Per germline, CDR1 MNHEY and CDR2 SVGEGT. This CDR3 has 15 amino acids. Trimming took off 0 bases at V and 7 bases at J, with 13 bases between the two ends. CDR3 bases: TGTGCCAGCAGTTACTCGGACACCCTTTGGAATGAGCAGTTCTTC. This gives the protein CASSYSDTLWNEQFF.

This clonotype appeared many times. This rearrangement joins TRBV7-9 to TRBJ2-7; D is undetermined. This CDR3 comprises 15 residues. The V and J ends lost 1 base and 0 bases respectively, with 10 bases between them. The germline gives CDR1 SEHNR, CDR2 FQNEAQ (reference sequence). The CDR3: CASSLGARSSYEQYF. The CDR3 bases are TGTGCCAGCAGCTTAGGTGCGAGGAGCTCCTACGAGCAGTACTTC.

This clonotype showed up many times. The CDR3 loop is CASSQDLAGGREKLFF. CDR3 in DNA: TGCGCCAGCAGCCAAGATTTGGCAGGGGGCCGAGAAAAACTGTTTTTT. J is TRBJ1-4 and V is TRBV4-3, with 8 bases lining up with TRBD1. J gave up 8 bases and V 0 bases, and 8 bases lay outside the gene matches. CDR3 length: 16 residues. CDR1 is LGHNA and CDR2 is YSLEER in the germline V gene.

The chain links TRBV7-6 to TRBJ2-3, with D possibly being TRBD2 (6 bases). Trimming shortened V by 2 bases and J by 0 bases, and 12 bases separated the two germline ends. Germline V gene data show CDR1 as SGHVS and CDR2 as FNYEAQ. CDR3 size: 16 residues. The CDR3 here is CASSLRSGYSTDTQYF. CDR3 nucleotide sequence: TGTGCCAGCAGCTTAAGAAGCGGGTATAGCACAGATACGCAGTATTTT.

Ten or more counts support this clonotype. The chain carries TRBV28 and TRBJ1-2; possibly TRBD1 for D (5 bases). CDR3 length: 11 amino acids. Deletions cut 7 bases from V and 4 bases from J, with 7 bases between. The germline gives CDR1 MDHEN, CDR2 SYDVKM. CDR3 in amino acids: CASNGGYGYTF. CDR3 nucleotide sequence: TGTGCCAGCAATGGGGGCTATGGCTACACCTTC.